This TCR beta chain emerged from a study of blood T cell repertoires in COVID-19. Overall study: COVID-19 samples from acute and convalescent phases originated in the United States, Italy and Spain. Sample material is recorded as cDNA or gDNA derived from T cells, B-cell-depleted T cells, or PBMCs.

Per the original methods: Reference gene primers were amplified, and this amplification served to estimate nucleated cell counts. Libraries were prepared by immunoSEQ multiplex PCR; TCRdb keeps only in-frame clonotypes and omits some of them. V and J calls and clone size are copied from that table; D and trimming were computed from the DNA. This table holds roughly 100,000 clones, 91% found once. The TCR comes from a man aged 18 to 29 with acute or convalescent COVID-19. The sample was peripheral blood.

The CDR3 sequence is CASSALNTEAFF. CDR3 in DNA: TGTGCCAGCAGCGCGTTAAACACTGAAGCTTTCTTT. V usage is TRBV9 and J usage is TRBJ1-1; D remains unclear. The CDR3 is 12 amino acids. Germline V gives CDR1 SGDLS, CDR2 YYNGEE. V shed 3 bases and J shed 2 bases, with 5 bases lying between them.